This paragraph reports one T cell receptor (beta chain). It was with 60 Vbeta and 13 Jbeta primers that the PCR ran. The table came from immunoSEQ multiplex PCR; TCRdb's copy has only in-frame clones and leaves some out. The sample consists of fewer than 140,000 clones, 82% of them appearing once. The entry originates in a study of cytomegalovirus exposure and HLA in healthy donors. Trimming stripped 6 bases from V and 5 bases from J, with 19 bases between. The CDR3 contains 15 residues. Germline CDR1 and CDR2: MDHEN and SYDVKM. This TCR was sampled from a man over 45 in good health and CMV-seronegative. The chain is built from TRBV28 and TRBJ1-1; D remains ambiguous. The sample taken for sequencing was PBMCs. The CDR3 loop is CASSPWAGRNTEAFF. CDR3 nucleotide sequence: TGTGCCAGCAGCCCCTGGGCGGGGAGGAATACTGAAGCTTTCTTT.